This T cell receptor (beta chain) was sequenced during a study of spatial heterogeneity in lung cancer. For the study at large: As counted in raw reads, each unique TCR and UMI combination appeared more than ten times on average. Study results and caveats: Intratumoral expanded alpha and beta TCR counts were found to track tumor mutation counts.

The CDR3 loop spans 17 amino acids. V was pared by 1 base and J by 4 bases, with 5 bases of the junction left unmatched. Germline-derived CDR1 and CDR2 are DFQATT and SNEGSKA (reference sequence). Time point of the sample: sample taken at primary tumor resection. Whole RNA was taken from tumor, nontumor lung or frozen PBMC; it was then sequenced unsorted. TCRdb re-analysed the 5' RACE reads in MiXCR, keeping a single row per CDR3 protein. The data contain about 4,500 distinct CDR3 sequences, approximately 7% of them singletons. This clonotype was seen at least ten times. Its antigen is not known. This rearrangement joins TRBV20-1 to TRBJ2-3; 16 bases agree with TRBD2. The TCR comes from a male donor with early-stage non-small cell lung cancer. Sequencing used lung tumor tissue, obtained at surgery. The CDR3 DNA sequence: TGCAGTGCTAGAGGGGGACTAGCGGGAGGGCCATCAGATACGCAGTATTTT. This translates into CSARGGLAGGPSDTQYF.